The 23 T cell receptor beta chains listed next were all sequenced from one sample in a study of cytomegalovirus exposure and HLA in healthy donors. Researchers ran the PCR with 60 Vbeta and 13 Jbeta primers. The repertoire was sequenced with immunoSEQ multiplex PCR; TCRdb's copy has only in-frame clones and lacks some. The profile shows tens of thousands of clones, under 90% of them singletons. Sequenced input: PBMCs. Receptors were obtained from a woman aged 18-29 years in good health and CMV-seronegative.

The CDR3 region is CATRPPGGHQPQHF. CDR3 nucleotides: TGTGCCACCCGGCCTCCGGGGGGCCATCAGCCCCAGCATTTT. The V and J genes are TRBV27 and TRBJ1-5; D possibly corresponds to TRBD1 (6 bases). The V end lost 10 bases, the J end lost 5 bases, and 18 bases lay between the germline ends. Germline CDR1 MNHEY, CDR2 SMNVEV (reference sequence). The CDR3 covers 14 residues.

This clone was found once. The chain employs TRBV5-1 and TRBJ2-7; TRBD1 matches at 9 bases. V lost 4 bases, J lost 5 bases, and 10 bases stayed unmatched. CDR3 length equals 15 residues. Germline loops: CDR1 SGHRS, CDR2 YFSETQ. CDR3 sequence reads: CASSPLDRGTHEQYF. CDR3 coding DNA: TGCGCCAGCAGCCCACTGGACAGGGGAACCCACGAGCAGTACTTC.

The sample holds one count of this clone. The chain uses TRBV28 and TRBJ1-5, with 7 bases aligning to TRBD1. The trim removed 6 bases at V and 5 bases at J, leaving 7 bases unmatched. Germline CDR1 and CDR2: MDHEN and SYDVKM. CDR3 length: 14 residues. This CDR3 reads CASSRDRDYQPQHF. The CDR3 DNA reads as TGTGCCAGCAGCCGCGACAGGGACTATCAGCCCCAGCATTTT.

The rearrangement links TRBV28 to TRBJ1-2; D unclear. From germline, CDR1 is MDHEN and CDR2 SYDVKM. V lost 4 bases, J lost 10 bases, and 28 bases lay in between. The CDR3 consists of 17 residues. The CDR3 sequence: CASSSGIEGGPLWDYTF. As DNA, the CDR3 is TGTGCCAGCAGTTCTGGCATCGAGGGAGGCCCTCTATGGGACTACACCTTC.

The rearrangement uses TRBV28 and TRBJ2-5; 8 bases map to TRBD1. The germline V gene has CDR1 MDHEN and CDR2 SYDVKM. V trimming: 7 bases; J trimming: 5 bases; junction bases outside the gene matches: 3. The CDR3 loop spans 12 amino acids. The CDR3 loop reads CASTGGGETQYF. In nucleotides, the CDR3 is TGTGCCAGCACAGGGGGCGGTGAGACCCAGTACTTC. Drawing the rest from reference TRBV28 and TRBJ2-5, the complete variable domain is DVKVTQSSRYLVKRTGEKVFLECVQDMDHENMFWYRQDPGLGLRLIYFSYDVKMKEKGDIPEGYSVSREKKERFSLILESASTNQTSMYLCASTGGGETQYFGPGTRLLVL.

This clone was seen only once. V gene TRBV27 combines with J gene TRBJ2-3; D possibly corresponds to TRBD2 (5 bases). V dropped 4 bases and J dropped 4 bases, with 15 bases sitting between them. Germline lookup yields CDR1 MNHEY and CDR2 SMNVEV (reference sequence). The CDR3 is made up of 15 amino acids. CDR3 sequence: CASSSLEARSDTQYF. In DNA, the CDR3 is TGTGCCAGCAGTTCACTAGAAGCCAGGTCAGATACGCAGTATTTT.

This chain links TRBV19 with TRBJ1-2; 9 bases agree with TRBD1. CDR1 and CDR2 from the germline V gene are LNHDA and SQIVND (reference sequence). V shed 3 bases, J shed 2 bases, and the junction held 4 bases outside the gene matches. This CDR3 comprises 15 residues. Written as DNA, the CDR3 is TGTGCCAGTAGTATCACCGGGACAGGGAACTATGGCTACACCTTC. This gives the protein CASSITGTGNYGYTF. The full variable domain, rest sourced from reference TRBV19 and TRBJ1-2, is DGGITQSPKYLFRKEGQNVTLSCEQNLNHDAMYWYRQDPGQGLRLIYYSQIVNDFQKGDIAEGYSVSREKKESFPLTVTSAQKNPTAFYLCASSITGTGNYGYTFGSGTRLTVV.

This clone is a singleton in its sample. Compared with germline, one end of the junction differs, possibly owing to a read error. The chain links TRBV15 to TRBJ2-4; TRBD2 matches at 8 bases. Germline assignment: CDR1 LNHNV and CDR2 YYDKDF (reference sequence). The CDR3 consists of 15 residues. The CDR3 nucleotides read TGTGCCACCAGCAGACGGGAGGGGGTCAAAAACAGTCAGTACTTC. Encoded protein: CATSRREGVKNSQYF. The variable domain in full, completed from reference TRBV15 and TRBJ2-4, reads DAMVIQNPRYQVTQFGKPVTLSCSQTLNHNVMYWYQQKSSQAPKLLFHYYDKDFNNEADTPDNFQSRRPNTSFCFLDIRSPGLGDTAMYLCATSRREGVKNSQYFGAGTRLSVL.

The rearrangement links TRBV5-1 to TRBJ2-1; 8 bases fit TRBD2. Trimming took 3 bases from V and 4 from J; bases not matched to a gene: 12. Per the germline V gene, CDR1 is SGHRS and CDR2 is YFSETQ. This CDR3 is built from 17 residues. CDR3 in DNA: TGCGCCAGCAGCTGGGGGGACGCGGCTAGCGGGTACAATGAGCAGTTCTTC. Protein sequence: CASSWGDAASGYNEQFF.

The chain couples TRBV5-1 to TRBJ2-3, with 14 bases lining up with TRBD2. Germline loops: CDR1 SGHRS, CDR2 YFSETQ. The CDR3 is 14 residues long. Losses at the gene ends were 4 bases for V and 6 bases for J; bases not matched to a gene: 1. For the CDR3, the DNA is TGCGCCAGCAGCGGGACTAGCGGGAGTGATACGCAGTATTTT. This translates into CASSGTSGSDTQYF.

The chain has TRBV7-2 and TRBJ2-7, with TRBD2 identical over 8 bases. Trimming cost V 1 base and J 3 bases; bases outside gene matches: 5. The germline gives CDR1 SGHTA, CDR2 FQGNSA. The CDR3 extends over 15 amino acids. The CDR3 region has the DNA TGTGCCAGCAGCTTAGAATTAGCGGGAAGCTACGAGCAGTACTTC. Translating it yields CASSLELAGSYEQYF.

CDR3 nucleotide sequence: TGCGCCAGCAGCTTACAGGGGGCGTTGCAATCAGATACGCAGTATTTT. Translated: CASSLQGALQSDTQYF. The V call is TRBV5-1, the J call TRBJ2-3, with 9 bases fitting TRBD1. Germline V gives CDR1 SGHRS, CDR2 YFSETQ. Trimming took 2 bases from V and 4 from J; bases not matched to a gene: 8. This CDR3 is 16 amino acids long.

J is TRBJ2-7 and V is TRBV11-2; 10 bases map to TRBD2. The CDR3 consists of 15 residues. Germline values: CDR1 SGHAT, CDR2 FQNNGV. V trimming: 3 bases; J trimming: 4 bases; junction bases outside the gene matches: 6. The CDR3 is CASSLSTSGTYEQYF. CDR3 DNA sequence: TGTGCCAGCAGCTTGAGTACTAGCGGGACATACGAGCAGTACTTC.

The rearrangement links TRBV4-1 to TRBJ2-3; TRBD1 matches at 9 bases. This CDR3 comprises 17 residues. CDR1 is MGHRA, CDR2 YSYEKL, per germline. V gave up 3 bases and J gave up 0 bases; unmatched junction bases: 7. CDR3 nucleotide sequence: TGCGCCAGCAGCCACCCCAGGACAGGGGATAGCACAGATACGCAGTATTTT. Its protein is CASSHPRTGDSTDTQYF.

This rearrangement joins TRBV5-1 to TRBJ2-3, with 8 positions matching TRBD2. There are 16 residues in the CDR3. V trimming: 0 bases; J trimming: 5 bases; junction bases outside the gene matches: 8. Germline values: CDR1 SGHRS, CDR2 YFSETQ. The CDR3: CASSLDVAGTKDTQYF. In nucleotides, the CDR3 is TGCGCCAGCAGCTTGGACGTAGCGGGGACCAAAGATACGCAGTATTTT.

For this clone: One end of the junction is discordant with germline, which a read error may explain. J is TRBJ2-7 and V is TRBV7-8; 13 bases are shared with TRBD2. Germline CDR1 reads SGHVS; CDR2 reads FQNEAQ. The CDR3 is 15 amino acids. The CDR3 DNA sequence: TGTGCCGGCAGCCGTACTAGCGGGAGGGCCTACGAGCAGTACTTC. Translated, it gives CAGSRTSGRAYEQYF.

V is TRBV7-6 and J is TRBJ2-7; D is possibly TRBD2 (6 bases). The CDR3 extends over 17 amino acids. Trimming took off 5 bases at V and 0 bases at J, with 20 bases between the two ends. Per the germline V gene, CDR1 is SGHVS and CDR2 is FNYEAQ. The CDR3 DNA reads as TGTGCCAGCAGCCCACTATCGACGGGGGACCGCTCCTACGAGCAGTACTTC. Translation gives CASSPLSTGDRSYEQYF.

This rearrangement joins TRBV7-2 to TRBJ2-7; 7 bases are a match to TRBD1. V was pared by 3 bases and J by 6 bases, with 17 bases of the junction left unmatched. CDR3 size: 17 residues. Germline CDR1 reads SGHTA; CDR2 reads FQGNSA. The CDR3 region is CASSLRTTGWEWSEQYF. In DNA, the CDR3 is TGTGCCAGCAGCTTGAGAACGACAGGGTGGGAGTGGAGCGAGCAGTACTTC.

This clone was found a few times. V is TRBV7-9 and J is TRBJ1-1; maybe TRBD1 (5 bases). V was shortened by 0 bases and J by 5 bases, with 13 bases between the two germline ends. CDR1 and CDR2 from the germline V gene are SEHNR and FQNEAQ (reference sequence). CDR3 size: 15 residues. CDR3 nucleotides: TGTGCCAGCAGCTTAGCATCCGGGGGGGGGACTGAAGCTTTCTTT. It codes for CASSLASGGGTEAFF.

V is TRBV10-3 and J is TRBJ2-1, with a weak D call TRBD2 (5 bases). Germline CDR1 and CDR2: ENHRY and SYGVKD. Between the trimmed V and J ends, which lost 4 bases and 7 bases, there was a span of 11 bases. The CDR3 loop spans 13 amino acids. DNA for the CDR3: TGTGCCATCAGTGGGCTAGCCGGGAATGAGCAGTTCTTC. Its protein product is CAISGLAGNEQFF.

The chain couples TRBV29-1 to TRBJ1-2, with 7 nucleotides matching TRBD1. V shed 7 bases and J 6 bases; nucleotides not matched to a gene: 2. The CDR3 runs to 10 residues. Germline V gene data show CDR1 as SQVTM and CDR2 as ANQGSEA. The CDR3 is CSGGTDGYTF. CDR3 coding DNA: TGCAGCGGAGGGACAGATGGCTACACCTTC.

The J gene is TRBJ2-3, the V gene TRBV29-1, with D maybe TRBD2 (5 bases). V lost 4 bases and J 0 bases, leaving 11 bases between the germline ends. The CDR3 is made up of 14 amino acids. CDR1 is SQVTM and CDR2 is ANQGSEA in the germline V gene. The CDR3 loop is CSVARVSSTDTQYF. In DNA form, the CDR3 reads TGCAGCGTTGCGAGGGTGTCAAGCACAGATACGCAGTATTTT.

The CDR3 DNA reads as TGTGCCAGCAGCCCTGGGGGGGGGATCGGTCAGCCCCAGCATTTT. Translated, it gives CASSPGGGIGQPQHF. The chain employs TRBV7-9 and TRBJ1-5; TRBD1 might be the D (5 bases). The CDR3 has 15 residues. V was cut by 5 bases and J by 6 bases, with 17 bases left in between. Germline V gene data show CDR1 as SEHNR and CDR2 as FQNEAQ (reference sequence).